This TCR beta chain was documented in a study of beta chain features in type 1 diabetes. Study information: Analysis included around 99,000,000 sorted cells drawn from all samples.

Findings and limits, study-wide: Across all four CD4+ subsets, people with type 1 diabetes showed modestly shorter TCRB CDR3s. In type 1 diabetes patients, VDJ junctions had fewer insertions; deletions at these junctions were more frequent.

This clone was seen a few times. Its antigen remains unidentified. Only one heparinised blood draw was taken per donor, and its volume averaged around 120 mL. Each population that was sorted was more than 98% pure. Reverse transcription of all isolated RNA meant that expressed TCRB transcripts were sequenced. The repertoire was sequenced with immunoSEQ multiplex PCR; TCRdb's copy has only in-frame clones and lacks some. This sample yields about 240,000 clones, of which about 15% are seen a single time; about 0.018% belongs to the top ten. From germline, CDR1 is SGHNT and CDR2 YYREEE (reference sequence). The CDR3 is made up of 16 amino acids. Trimming took 1 base from V and 3 from J, leaving 14 bases between them.

Sequencing was done on a sample of naive CD4+ T cells from blood. This chain links TRBV5-4 with TRBJ2-1, with a tentative D call TRBD2 (7 bases). The source of this sequence is a young man with type 1 diabetes. Here the CDR3 DNA reads TGTGCCAGCAGCTTGAAGGCGGGGGCTAGCTACAATGAGCAGTTCTTC. This encodes CASSLKAGASYNEQFF.